Shown below are 5 T cell receptor beta chains from a single sample sequenced in a study of identical twins. TCRdb reprocessed the 5' RACE reads with MiXCR, giving one entry per CDR3 protein. The sample records 450,000 to 650,000 distinct CDR3 sequences, roughly 9.9% being singletons. These same records also appear under a second study, on yellow fever vaccine responses in identical twins.

The sample taken for sequencing was PBMCs. The receptors stem from a woman aged 18-29 years in good health.

This clonotype was detected many times. The rearrangement links TRBV12-3 or TRBV12-4 to TRBJ2-5, with TRBD2 identical over 7 bases. The V and J ends lost 6 bases and 5 bases, in that order; junction bases with no gene match: 6. CDR3 size: 13 residues. The chain's CDR3 is CASRRTSWETQYF. The CDR3 region has the DNA TGTGCCAGCAGACGGACTAGTTGGGAGACCCAGTACTTC.

This clonotype was detected only a few times. This chain connects TRBV7-2 to TRBJ2-7; TRBD2 agrees at 7 bases. This CDR3 is built from 15 residues. The V segment lost 0 bases and the J segment 0 bases; nucleotides outside the gene matches: 2. Germline-derived CDR1 and CDR2 are SGHTA and FQGNSA. CDR3 region: CASSLAAGYSYEQYF. The CDR3, as DNA: TGTGCCAGCAGCTTAGCAGCGGGGTACTCCTACGAGCAGTACTTC.

This rearrangement joins TRBV7-2 to TRBJ1-5, with 7 bases lining up with TRBD1. This CDR3 is 14 amino acids long. V trimming: 3 bases; J trimming: 5 bases; junction bases outside the gene matches: 4. Germline assignment: CDR1 SGHTA and CDR2 FQGNSA. CDR3 protein: CASSFRQGHQPQHF. CDR3 sequence (DNA): TGTGCCAGCAGCTTTCGACAGGGTCATCAGCCCCAGCATTTT.

Regarding this clonotype: Being one base from a much bigger clone, this may be a read error. The genes are TRBV6-2 or TRBV6-3 and TRBJ2-1; tentatively, D is TRBD1 (6 bases). CDR3 length: 14 residues. Germline V gives CDR1 MNHEY, CDR2 SVGEGT. V shed 5 bases and J shed 6 bases, with 14 bases lying between them. The CDR3: CASSGTRIVNEQFF. The DNA of the CDR3 is TGTGCCAGCAGTGGGACAAGGATTGTCAATGAGCAGTTCTTC.

The sample holds a few counts of this clonotype. The CDR3 sequence is CASSYPVTGASYEQYF. As DNA, the CDR3 is TGTGCCAGCAGTTACCCAGTGACAGGGGCCTCCTACGAGCAGTACTTC. The chain uses TRBV6-2 or TRBV6-3 and TRBJ2-7, with TRBD1 matching over 8 bases. The V and J ends lost 2 bases and 0 bases, in that order; junction bases with no gene match: 6. This CDR3 contains 16 residues. Germline values: CDR1 MNHEY, CDR2 SVGEGT.